A selection of T cell receptor beta chains follows, all from one sample in a study of OX40 agonist ivuxolimab in advanced cancers. Libraries were prepared by immunoSEQ multiplex PCR; TCRdb keeps only in-frame clonotypes and omits some of them. The repertoire consists of some 77,000 clones, with more than 70% occurring once and the leading ten covering less than 2.5%. The source material was CD4+ or CD8+ T cells sorted from blood, sampled in a trial of the OX40 agonist ivuxolimab. The receptors stem from an adult with an advanced solid tumor such as melanoma, head and neck, liver or kidney cancer. Each CDR3 is given with its conserved first and last residue. Fields, in order: clone size, D gene, J gene, V gene, CDR3 DNA, CDR3 protein. D genes are given only for firm matches. Clone size is given for some rows only: seen once, a few or many times, or a class if the clone is expanded.

size: -; D: -; J: TRBJ2-5; V: TRBV19; DNA: TGTGCCAGTCGCCGGTCCCACCTCCCCGGGTACCAAGAGACCCAGTACTTC; CDR3: CASRRSHLPGYQETQYF
size: -; D: TRBD2; J: TRBJ2-3; V: TRBV6-6; DNA: TGTGCCAGCAAAAACGGGCCCAGCGGGGCAGATACGCAGTATTTT; CDR3: CASKNGPSGADTQYF
size: -; D: -; J: TRBJ2-5; V: TRBV9; DNA: TGTGCCAGCAGCGGAACCCGACAAGAGACCCAGTACTTC; CDR3: CASSGTRQETQYF
size: -; D: -; J: TRBJ2-1; V: TRBV27; DNA: TGTGCCAGCAGAAGGGGCTACAATGAGCAGTTCTTC; CDR3: CASRRGYNEQFF
size: -; D: -; J: TRBJ1-1; V: TRBV7-3; DNA: TGTGCCAGCAGCTTAATGGCACTGAACACTGAAGCTTTCTTT; CDR3: CASSLMALNTEAFF
size: -; D: TRBD2; J: TRBJ2-5; V: TRBV6-6; DNA: TGTGCCAGCAGTCCACGACTAGCGCGACTACAAGAGACCCAGTACTTC; CDR3: CASSPRLARLQETQYF
size: -; D: TRBD1; J: TRBJ2-3; V: TRBV4-1; DNA: TGCGCCAGCAGCCAGATCACCGGGACAGGGGGCGCAGATACGCAGTATTTT; CDR3: CASSQITGTGGADTQYF
size: -; D: TRBD1; J: TRBJ1-2; V: TRBV19; DNA: TGTGCCAGTAGTCTGGGACAGAAGAAGAACTATGGCTACACCTTC; CDR3: CASSLGQKKNYGYTF
size: -; D: TRBD1; J: TRBJ2-3; V: TRBV6-1; DNA: TGTGCCAGCACTCAGGGGGCCTGGAATGCAGATACGCAGTATTTT; CDR3: CASTQGAWNADTQYF
size: -; D: -; J: TRBJ1-5; V: TRBV7-2; DNA: TGTGCCAGCAGCTTAGACGCCCGACCGCAGGAGCCCCAGCATTTT; CDR3: CASSLDARPQEPQHF
size: -; D: TRBD1; J: TRBJ1-1; V: TRBV28; DNA: TGTGCCAGCGGGGGACAGGGGGCGGCTTTCTTT; CDR3: CASGGQGAAFF
size: -; D: -; J: TRBJ1-5; V: TRBV6-1; DNA: TGTGCCAGCAGTGAAATCGATCAGCCCCAGCATTTT; CDR3: CASSEIDQPQHF
size: few; D: -; J: TRBJ1-1; V: TRBV20-1; DNA: TGCAGCGCGGACGGCCGGACTGAAGCTTTCTTT; CDR3: CSADGRTEAFF
size: -; D: -; J: TRBJ2-6; V: TRBV4-1; DNA: TGCGCCAGCAGCCAAGATCAGGGCTCTGGGGCCAACGTCCTGACTTTC; CDR3: CASSQDQGSGANVLTF
size: -; D: -; J: TRBJ1-5; V: TRBV20-1; DNA: TGCAGTGCCGGCGTCCCCCAGCCCCAGCATTTT; CDR3: CSAGVPQPQHF
size: -; D: -; J: TRBJ2-2; V: TRBV11-2; DNA: TGTGCCAGCAGCGGTGCCGGGACACCTAACACCGGGGAGCTGTTTTTT; CDR3: CASSGAGTPNTGELFF
size: -; D: -; J: TRBJ2-7; V: TRBV4-1; DNA: TGCGCCAGCAGCCAAGTCGCCTCAGCGCTCGAGCAGTACTTC; CDR3: CASSQVASALEQYF
size: -; D: -; J: TRBJ1-6; V: TRBV5-6; DNA: TGTGCCAGCAGCTTGTTAGGTAGCACAGGGCTATATAATTCACCCCTCCACTTT; CDR3: CASSLLGSTGLYNSPLHF
size: -; D: -; J: TRBJ1-1; V: TRBV5-1; DNA: TGCGCCAGCAGCTTGCTAGGGGCGAACACTGAAGCTTTCTTT; CDR3: CASSLLGANTEAFF
size: -; D: TRBD1; J: TRBJ2-2; V: TRBV10-3; DNA: TGTGCCATCAGTGGGGGACAGGGGGTCACCGGGGAGCTGTTTTTT; CDR3: CAISGGQGVTGELFF
size: once; D: -; J: TRBJ2-7; V: TRBV2; DNA: TGTGCCAGCAGTGGGGGACTGGGGCCCTACGAGCAGTACTTC; CDR3: CASSGGLGPYEQYF
size: -; D: -; J: TRBJ2-7; V: TRBV5-1; DNA: TGCGCCAGCAGCTCGGGATTAAGCTCCTACGAGCAGTACTTC; CDR3: CASSSGLSSYEQYF
size: -; D: TRBD1; J: TRBJ2-3; V: TRBV6-4; DNA: TGTGCCAGCAGCCAGACAGGGGGCGCAGATACGCAGTATTTT; CDR3: CASSQTGGADTQYF
size: -; D: -; J: TRBJ1-6; V: TRBV25-1; DNA: TGTGCCAGCAGTGGAACGACCGGGGGGGTCTGGAATTCACCCCTCCACTTT; CDR3: CASSGTTGGVWNSPLHF
size: -; D: -; J: TRBJ2-7; V: TRBV29-1; DNA: TGCAGCGGGGGGACGTCCTACGAGCAGTACTTC; CDR3: CSGGTSYEQYF
size: -; D: -; J: TRBJ2-5; V: TRBV7-2; DNA: TGTGCCAGCAGCTTAGCGCTAACCCAAGAGACCCAGTACTTC; CDR3: CASSLALTQETQYF
size: -; D: -; J: TRBJ1-1; V: TRBV11-3; DNA: TGTGCCAGCAGCTTGCGAAGGACGAACACTGAAGCTTTCTTT; CDR3: CASSLRRTNTEAFF
size: few; D: TRBD1; J: TRBJ2-3; V: TRBV19; DNA: TGTGCCAGTAGTCAGAACAGGGGACCAGATACGCAGTATTTT; CDR3: CASSQNRGPDTQYF
size: -; D: -; J: TRBJ1-6; V: TRBV11-3; DNA: TGTGCCAGCAGCTTAGGCGGGGGTTCACCCCTCCACTTT; CDR3: CASSLGGGSPLHF
size: -; D: -; J: TRBJ1-4; V: TRBV28; DNA: TGTGCCAGTGGGGGGATAAGTAATGAAAAACTGTTTTTT; CDR3: CASGGISNEKLFF
size: -; D: -; J: TRBJ1-2; V: TRBV7-6; DNA: TGTGCCAGCAGCCTAGGGACAATCTATGGCTACACCTTC; CDR3: CASSLGTIYGYTF
size: -; D: -; J: TRBJ2-1; V: TRBV19; DNA: TGTGCCAGTAGTCGACAGAGCTACAATGAGCAGTTCTTC; CDR3: CASSRQSYNEQFF
size: -; D: -; J: TRBJ1-5; V: TRBV6-5; DNA: TGTGCCAGCAGTTCCGGACGGCATCAGCCCCAGCATTTT; CDR3: CASSSGRHQPQHF
size: -; D: -; J: TRBJ2-5; V: TRBV10-2; DNA: TGCGCCAGCAGTGACGCCGGGACCCAGTACTTC; CDR3: CASSDAGTQYF
size: -; D: -; J: TRBJ2-2; V: TRBV28; DNA: TGTGCCAGCAAGAGGGCCGGGGAGCTGTTTTTT; CDR3: CASKRAGELFF
size: -; D: TRBD2; J: TRBJ2-5; V: TRBV4-2; DNA: TGTGCCAGCAGCCAAGTCATACTCTCTAGCGGGGGGGCCTTTCGTGAGACCCAGTACTTC; CDR3: CASSQVILSSGGAFRETQYF
size: -; D: -; J: TRBJ2-1; V: TRBV7-8; DNA: TGTGCCAGCAGCTTAGCGGTAGGAACCTACAATGAGCAGTTCTTC; CDR3: CASSLAVGTYNEQFF
size: -; D: TRBD1; J: TRBJ1-5; V: TRBV28; DNA: TGTGCCAGCAGTTCGCCGGGACAGCCCTTTCAGCCCCAGCATTTT; CDR3: CASSSPGQPFQPQHF
size: few; D: -; J: TRBJ1-2; V: TRBV4-2; DNA: TGTGCCAGCAGCCAAGGGACGCGGGAAGGCTACACCTTC; CDR3: CASSQGTREGYTF
size: -; D: -; J: TRBJ2-7; V: TRBV9; DNA: TGTGCCAGCAGCGTAGGGGATGCGCTTACCCGTTACGAGCAGTACTTC; CDR3: CASSVGDALTRYEQYF
size: -; D: -; J: TRBJ1-5; V: TRBV19; DNA: TGTGCCAGTCATGGGGTGGCGGGGAGCAATCAGCCCCAGCATTTT; CDR3: CASHGVAGSNQPQHF
size: -; D: -; J: TRBJ2-3; V: TRBV2; DNA: TGTGCCAGCAGTGGGGCAGACAGGGAGGGCACAGATACGCAGTATTTT; CDR3: CASSGADREGTDTQYF
size: -; D: -; J: TRBJ2-1; V: TRBV6-1; DNA: TGTGCCAGCAGTAGGGAGACAACAACGGGCGAGCAGTTCTTC; CDR3: CASSRETTTGEQFF
size: -; D: -; J: TRBJ1-2; V: TRBV13; DNA: TGTGCCAGCAGCCTGTCGACGAATGGCTACACCTTC; CDR3: CASSLSTNGYTF
size: -; D: TRBD1; J: TRBJ1-1; V: TRBV7-2; DNA: TGTGCCAGCAGCTTAGCTCTGGACAGGTTGAACACTGAAGCTTTCTTT; CDR3: CASSLALDRLNTEAFF
size: -; D: -; J: TRBJ1-1; V: TRBV5-4; DNA: TGTGCCAGCAGCTCCCCTGGACAGTCACGGGGAGCTTTCTTT; CDR3: CASSSPGQSRGAFF
size: -; D: -; J: TRBJ1-4; V: TRBV30; DNA: TGTGCCTGGAGCACCCGCGGGGGCTTCGTGGAAAAACTGTTTTTT; CDR3: CAWSTRGGFVEKLFF